This T cell receptor (beta chain) was found in a study of blood T cell repertoires in COVID-19. In the study overall: COVID-19 samples, acute and convalescent, were from the United States, Italy and Spain.

The germline gives CDR1 SNHLY, CDR2 FYNNEI. The trim removed 7 bases at V and 4 bases at J, leaving 6 bases unmatched. The CDR3 covers 13 residues. Data came from immunoSEQ multiplex PCR; TCRdb stores just in-frame clones and leaves some out. The sample yields hundreds of thousands of clones, 87% seen once. The chain couples TRBV2 to TRBJ1-1; 7 nucleotides line up with TRBD1. The origin of this receptor is a woman younger than 30 who had recovered from COVID-19. The sequenced sample was peripheral blood. CDR3 coding DNA: TGTGCCAGCAACCCACAGGGGAGCACTGAAGCTTTCTTT. Translated, it gives CASNPQGSTEAFF.